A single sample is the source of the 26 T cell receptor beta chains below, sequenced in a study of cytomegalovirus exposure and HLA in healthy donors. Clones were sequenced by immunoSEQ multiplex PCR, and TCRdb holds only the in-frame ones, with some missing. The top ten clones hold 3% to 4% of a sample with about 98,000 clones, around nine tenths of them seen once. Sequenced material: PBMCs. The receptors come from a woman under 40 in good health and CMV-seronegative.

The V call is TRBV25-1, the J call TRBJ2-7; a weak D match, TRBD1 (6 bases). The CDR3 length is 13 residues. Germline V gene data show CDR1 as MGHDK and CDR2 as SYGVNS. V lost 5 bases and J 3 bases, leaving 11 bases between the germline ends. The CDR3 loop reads CASSYGQSYEQYF. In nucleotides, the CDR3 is TGTGCCAGCAGTTACGGACAGAGCTACGAGCAGTACTTC.

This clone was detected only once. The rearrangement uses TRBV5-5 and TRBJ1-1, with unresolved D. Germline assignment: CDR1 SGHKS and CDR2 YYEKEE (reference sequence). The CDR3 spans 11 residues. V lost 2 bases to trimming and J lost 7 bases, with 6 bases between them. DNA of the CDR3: TGTGCCAGCAGCTTCCAGGTTGAAGCTTTCTTT. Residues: CASSFQVEAFF.

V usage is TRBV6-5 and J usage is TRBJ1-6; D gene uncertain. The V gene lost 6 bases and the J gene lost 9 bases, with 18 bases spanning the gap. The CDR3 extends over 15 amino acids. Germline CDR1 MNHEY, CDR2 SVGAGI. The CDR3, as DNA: TGTGCCAGCAGAGACACCGCCGGTGGTCGTTCACCCCTCCACTTT. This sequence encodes CASRDTAGGRSPLHF.

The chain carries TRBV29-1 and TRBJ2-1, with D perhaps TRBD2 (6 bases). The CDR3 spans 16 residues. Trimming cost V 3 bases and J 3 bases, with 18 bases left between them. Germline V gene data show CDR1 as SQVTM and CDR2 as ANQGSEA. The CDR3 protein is CSVEAFQRVDYNEQFF. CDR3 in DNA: TGCAGCGTTGAGGCGTTCCAGCGGGTCGACTACAATGAGCAGTTCTTC.

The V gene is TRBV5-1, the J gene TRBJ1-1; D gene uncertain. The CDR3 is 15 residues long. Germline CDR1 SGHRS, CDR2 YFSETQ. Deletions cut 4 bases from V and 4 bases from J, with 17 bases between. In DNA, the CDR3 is TGCGCCAGCAGCCTGCGGTCCGGGGATGGCACTGAAGCTTTCTTT. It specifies CASSLRSGDGTEAFF.

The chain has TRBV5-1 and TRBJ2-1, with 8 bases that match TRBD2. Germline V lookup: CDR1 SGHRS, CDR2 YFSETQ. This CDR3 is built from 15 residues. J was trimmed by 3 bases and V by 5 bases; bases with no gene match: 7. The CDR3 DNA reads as TGCGCCAGCAGAGGGACTAGTCTAGGCTACAATGAGCAGTTCTTC. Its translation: CASRGTSLGYNEQFF.

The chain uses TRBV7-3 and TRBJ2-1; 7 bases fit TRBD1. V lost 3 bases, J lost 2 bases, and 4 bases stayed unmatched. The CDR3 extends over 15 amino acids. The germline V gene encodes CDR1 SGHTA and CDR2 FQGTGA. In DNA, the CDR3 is TGTGCCAGCAGCTTGAGGCAGGGGGCCTACAATGAGCAGTTCTTC. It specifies CASSLRQGAYNEQFF.

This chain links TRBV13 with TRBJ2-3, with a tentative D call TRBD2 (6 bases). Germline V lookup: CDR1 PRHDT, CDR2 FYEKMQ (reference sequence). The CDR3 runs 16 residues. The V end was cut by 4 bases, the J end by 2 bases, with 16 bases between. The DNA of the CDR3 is TGTGCCAGCAGCTACGACGTTACTAGCCCCACAGATACGCAGTATTTT. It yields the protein CASSYDVTSPTDTQYF.

This CDR3 is CASSPADNRGDTEAFF. The CDR3, as DNA: TGCGCCAGCAGTCCCGCGGACAACCGGGGGGACACTGAAGCTTTCTTT. J is TRBJ1-1 and V is TRBV10-1, with D possibly matching TRBD1 (5 bases). Germline V gene lookup returns CDR1 WNHNN and CDR2 SYGVQD (reference sequence). Trimming stripped 5 bases from V and 3 bases from J, with 19 bases between. The CDR3 is made up of 16 amino acids.

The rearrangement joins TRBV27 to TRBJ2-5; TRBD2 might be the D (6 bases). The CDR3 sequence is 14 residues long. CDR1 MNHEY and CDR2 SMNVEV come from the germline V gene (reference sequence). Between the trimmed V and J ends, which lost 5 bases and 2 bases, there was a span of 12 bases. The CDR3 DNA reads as TGTGCCAGCAGTGAACTAGCCGGACAAGAGACCCAGTACTTC. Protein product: CASSELAGQETQYF.

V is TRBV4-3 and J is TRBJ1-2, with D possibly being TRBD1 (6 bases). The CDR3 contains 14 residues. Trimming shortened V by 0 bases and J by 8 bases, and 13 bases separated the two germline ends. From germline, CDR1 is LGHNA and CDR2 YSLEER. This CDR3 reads CASSQDRGARGYTF. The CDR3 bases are TGCGCCAGCAGCCAAGATCGGGGGGCGAGGGGCTACACCTTC.

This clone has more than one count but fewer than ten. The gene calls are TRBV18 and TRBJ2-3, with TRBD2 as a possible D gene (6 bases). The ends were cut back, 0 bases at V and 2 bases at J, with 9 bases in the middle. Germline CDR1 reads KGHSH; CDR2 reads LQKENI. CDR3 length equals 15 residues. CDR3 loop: CASSPPGLNTDTQYF. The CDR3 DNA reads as TGTGCCAGCTCACCACCGGGACTGAACACAGATACGCAGTATTTT.

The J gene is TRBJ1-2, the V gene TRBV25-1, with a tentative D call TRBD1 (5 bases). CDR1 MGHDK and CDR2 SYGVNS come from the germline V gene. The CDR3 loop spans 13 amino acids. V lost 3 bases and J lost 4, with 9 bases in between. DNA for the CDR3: TGTGCCAGCAGTGAGGGGGGGATCTATGGCTACACCTTC. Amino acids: CASSEGGIYGYTF.

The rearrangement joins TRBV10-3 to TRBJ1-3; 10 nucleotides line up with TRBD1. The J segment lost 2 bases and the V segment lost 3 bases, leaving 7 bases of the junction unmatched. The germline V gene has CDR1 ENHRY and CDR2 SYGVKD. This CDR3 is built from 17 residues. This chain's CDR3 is CAISDGTGAGTGNTIYF. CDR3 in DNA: TGTGCCATCAGTGACGGGACAGGGGCAGGGACTGGAAACACCATATATTTT.

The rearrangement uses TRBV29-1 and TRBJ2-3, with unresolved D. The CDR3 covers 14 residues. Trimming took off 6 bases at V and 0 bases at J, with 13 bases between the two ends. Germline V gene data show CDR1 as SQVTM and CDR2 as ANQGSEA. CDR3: CSVGWAGSTDTQYF. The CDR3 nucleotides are TGCAGCGTGGGCTGGGCAGGTAGCACAGATACGCAGTATTTT.

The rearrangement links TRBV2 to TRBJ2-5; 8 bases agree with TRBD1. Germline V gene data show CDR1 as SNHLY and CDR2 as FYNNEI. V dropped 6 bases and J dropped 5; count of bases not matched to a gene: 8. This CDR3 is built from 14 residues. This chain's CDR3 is CASSDRTGTETQYF. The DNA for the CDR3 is TGTGCCAGCAGCGATAGGACAGGGACGGAGACCCAGTACTTC.

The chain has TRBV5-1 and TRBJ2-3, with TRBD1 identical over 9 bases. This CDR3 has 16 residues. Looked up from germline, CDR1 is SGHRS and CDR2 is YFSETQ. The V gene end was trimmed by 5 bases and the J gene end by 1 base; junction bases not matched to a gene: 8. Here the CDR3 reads CASRLAGTGRTDTQYF. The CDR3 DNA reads TGCGCCAGCAGGCTTGCCGGGACAGGGCGCACAGATACGCAGTATTTT. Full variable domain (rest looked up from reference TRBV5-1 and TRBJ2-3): KAGVTQTPRYLIKTRGQQVTLSCSPISGHRSVSWYQQTPGQGLQFLFEYFSETQRNKGNFPGRFSGRQFSNSRSEMNVSTLELGDSALYLCASRLAGTGRTDTQYFGPGTRLTVL.

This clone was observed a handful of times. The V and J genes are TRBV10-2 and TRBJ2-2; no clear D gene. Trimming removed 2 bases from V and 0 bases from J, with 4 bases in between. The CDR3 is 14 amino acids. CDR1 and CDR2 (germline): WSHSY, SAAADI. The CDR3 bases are TGCGCCAGCAGTGAGCGGGCGAACACCGGGGAGCTGTTTTTT. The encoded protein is CASSERANTGELFF.

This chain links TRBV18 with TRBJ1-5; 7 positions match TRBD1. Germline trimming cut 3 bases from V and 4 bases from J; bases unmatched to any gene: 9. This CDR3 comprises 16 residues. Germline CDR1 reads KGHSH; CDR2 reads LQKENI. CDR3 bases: TGTGCCAGCTCACCGCCCCCTAGGGGGCGGAATCAGCCCCAGCATTTT. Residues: CASSPPPRGRNQPQHF.

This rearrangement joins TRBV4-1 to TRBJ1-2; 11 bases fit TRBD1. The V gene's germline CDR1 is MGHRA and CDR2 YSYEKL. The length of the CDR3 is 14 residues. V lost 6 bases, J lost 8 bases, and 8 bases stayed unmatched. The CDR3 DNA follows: TGCGCCAGCAGACGGACAGGGGGCGAGGACGGCTACACCTTC. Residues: CASRRTGGEDGYTF.

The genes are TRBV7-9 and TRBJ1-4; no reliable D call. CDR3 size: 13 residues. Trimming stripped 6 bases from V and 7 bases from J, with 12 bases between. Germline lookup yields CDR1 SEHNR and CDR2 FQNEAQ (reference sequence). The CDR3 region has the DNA TGTGCCAGCAGAAGACGGGTAGCTGAAAAACTGTTTTTT. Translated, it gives CASRRRVAEKLFF.

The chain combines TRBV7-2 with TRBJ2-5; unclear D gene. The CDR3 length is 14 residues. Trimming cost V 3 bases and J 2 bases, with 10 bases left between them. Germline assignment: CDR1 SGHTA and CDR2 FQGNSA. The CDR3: CASSLAFLQETQYF. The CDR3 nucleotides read TGTGCCAGCAGCTTGGCCTTTCTTCAAGAGACCCAGTACTTC.

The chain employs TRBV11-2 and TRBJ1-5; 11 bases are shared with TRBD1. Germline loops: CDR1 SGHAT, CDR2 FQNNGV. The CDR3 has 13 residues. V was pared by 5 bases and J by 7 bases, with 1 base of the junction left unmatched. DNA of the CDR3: TGTGCCAGCAGCCGGACAGGGGGCCAGCCCCAGCATTTT. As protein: CASSRTGGQPQHF.

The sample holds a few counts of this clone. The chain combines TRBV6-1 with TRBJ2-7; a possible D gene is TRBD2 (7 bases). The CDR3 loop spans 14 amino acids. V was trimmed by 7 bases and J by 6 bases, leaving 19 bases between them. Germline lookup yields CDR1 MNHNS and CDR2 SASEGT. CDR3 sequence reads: CASILGEGGVEQYF. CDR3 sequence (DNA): TGTGCCAGCATCTTGGGGGAGGGGGGCGTCGAGCAGTACTTC.

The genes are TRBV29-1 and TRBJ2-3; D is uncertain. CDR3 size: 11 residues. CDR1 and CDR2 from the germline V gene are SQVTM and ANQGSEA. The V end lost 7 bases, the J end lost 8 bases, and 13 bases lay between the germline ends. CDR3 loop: CSGKLGITQYF. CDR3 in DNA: TGCAGCGGCAAGCTAGGAATTACGCAGTATTTT.

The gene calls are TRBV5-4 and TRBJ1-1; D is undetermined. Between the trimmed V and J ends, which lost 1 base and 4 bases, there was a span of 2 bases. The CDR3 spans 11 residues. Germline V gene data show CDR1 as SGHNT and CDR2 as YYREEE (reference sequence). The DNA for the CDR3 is TGTGCCAGCAGCTTGCGCACTGAAGCTTTCTTT. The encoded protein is CASSLRTEAFF. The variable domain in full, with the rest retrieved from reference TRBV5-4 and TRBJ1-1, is ETGVTQSPTHLIKTRGQQVTLRCSSQSGHNTVSWYQQALGQGPQFIFQYYREEENGRGNFPPRFSGLQFPNYSSELNVNALELDDSALYLCASSLRTEAFFGQGTRLTVV.